This entry lists 24 T cell receptor beta chains sequenced from one sample in a study of shared clonotypes between healthy human individuals. Assay: immunoSEQ multiplex PCR; the TCRdb copy retains only in-frame clones and omits some. The sample comprises some 2 million clones, 95% of which are singletons, and 0.13% rests with the top ten. Sequencing used naive CD4+ T cells sorted from blood. Stated subset: CD45RA+ positively selected. The receptors shown here come from a young man in good health.

The rearrangement links TRBV6-5 to TRBJ1-2; D gene ambiguous. In germline, CDR1 is MNHEY, CDR2 SVGAGI. The CDR3 loop spans 11 amino acids. V was cut by 4 bases and J by 5 bases, with 5 bases left in between. The DNA for the CDR3 is TGTGCCAGCAGTTCCCAATATGGCTACACCTTC. Translation gives CASSSQYGYTF.

The gene calls are TRBV5-1 and TRBJ2-3; 12 bases agree with TRBD1. J gave up 4 bases and V 4 bases, and 4 bases lay outside the gene matches. Germline lookup yields CDR1 SGHRS and CDR2 YFSETQ. This CDR3 region has 15 residues. In nucleotides, the CDR3 is TGCGCCAGCAGCACGGGACAGGGGGCCCCAGATACGCAGTATTTT. It encodes CASSTGQGAPDTQYF.

The chain uses TRBV11-2 and TRBJ2-3; D is perhaps TRBD1 or TRBD2 (7 bases each). This CDR3 region has 15 residues. The germline V and J ends were trimmed by 4 bases and 4 bases, with 15 bases remaining between them. Germline-derived CDR1 and CDR2 are SGHAT and FQNNGV. The CDR3 coding sequence is TGTGCCAGCAGCTCAATTCAGGGGGGGGCAGATACGCAGTATTTT. Protein: CASSSIQGGADTQYF.

The genes are TRBV18 and TRBJ1-5; perhaps TRBD1 as D (5 bases). V was clipped by 3 bases and J by 9 bases, with 18 bases between them. The CDR3 is made up of 15 amino acids. Germline loops: CDR1 KGHSH, CDR2 LQKENI. This chain's CDR3 is CASSPSKGVLSPQHF. In DNA, the CDR3 is TGTGCCAGCTCACCCTCAAAAGGGGTTCTTTCGCCCCAGCATTTT.

The chain has TRBV6-5 and TRBJ1-2; tentative D call: TRBD1 (6 bases). Trimming pared 4 bases from V and 8 bases from J, leaving 11 bases between. The CDR3 is 12 residues long. In germline, CDR1 is MNHEY, CDR2 SVGAGI. Here the CDR3 DNA reads TGTGCCAGCAGTTGGGGGGGCGTCGGCTACACCTTC. Translating gives CASSWGGVGYTF.

The chain joins TRBV5-1 to TRBJ1-5; D gene uncertain. Germline V gene lookup returns CDR1 SGHRS and CDR2 YFSETQ. V dropped 4 bases and J dropped 7 bases, with 12 bases sitting between them. This CDR3 is built from 13 residues. CDR3 in amino acids: CASSADPEQPQHF. CDR3 nucleotides: TGCGCCAGCAGCGCTGACCCCGAGCAGCCCCAGCATTTT.

In DNA form, the CDR3 reads TGTGCCAGCAGCCACCCCGGGACAGGACGCTACGAGCAGTACTTC. Protein sequence: CASSHPGTGRYEQYF. This chain links TRBV11-2 with TRBJ2-7; 8 positions agree with TRBD1. V dropped 5 bases and J dropped 3; count of bases not matched to a gene: 9. This CDR3 comprises 15 residues. The germline gives CDR1 SGHAT, CDR2 FQNNGV.

The gene calls are TRBV7-2 and TRBJ2-1; D possibly corresponds to TRBD2 (5 bases). V lost 4 bases to trimming and J lost 0 bases, with 16 bases between them. CDR3 length equals 17 residues. Germline CDR1 is SGHTA and CDR2 is FQGNSA. The CDR3 sequence: CASSSERGLSSYNEQFF. The CDR3 DNA reads TGTGCCAGCAGCTCAGAGAGAGGACTGAGCTCCTACAATGAGCAGTTCTTC.

The CDR3 DNA sequence: TGTGCCAGCAGCTCACAGGGGGCTCCAGCTGAAGCTTTCTTT. It codes for CASSSQGAPAEAFF. This sequence joins TRBV5-4 and TRBJ1-1; 9 bases are shared with TRBD1. V shed 3 bases and J 6 bases; nucleotides not matched to a gene: 6. This CDR3 is 14 amino acids long. CDR1 is SGHNT and CDR2 is YYREEE in the germline V gene (reference sequence).

The chain carries TRBV7-9 and TRBJ1-4, with a possible D match to TRBD1 (5 bases). Trimming removed 2 bases from V and 8 bases from J, with 21 bases in between. Germline values: CDR1 SEHNR, CDR2 FQNEAQ (reference sequence). The CDR3 is 17 residues long. CDR3 loop: CASSLMGPGPNSEKLFF. The DNA of the CDR3 is TGTGCCAGCAGCTTAATGGGACCTGGGCCTAATTCGGAAAAACTGTTTTTT. The full variable domain, its missing parts supplied by reference TRBV7-9 and TRBJ1-4, is DTGVSQNPRHKITKRGQNVTFRCDPISEHNRLYWYRQTLGQGPEFLTYFQNEAQLEKSRLLSDRFSAERPKGSFSTLEIQRTEQGDSAMYLCASSLMGPGPNSEKLFFGSGTQLSVL.

The CDR3 region is CASSLGAGEAGNQPQHF. The DNA for the CDR3 is TGTGCCAGCAGCTTGGGGGCCGGGGAAGCGGGCAATCAGCCCCAGCATTTT. The chain is built from TRBV5-6 and TRBJ1-5; no definite D call. The CDR3 is 17 amino acids. V lost 0 bases and J 2 bases, leaving 15 bases between the germline ends. Germline V gene data show CDR1 as SGHDT and CDR2 as YYEEEE.

The chain is built from TRBV2 and TRBJ1-4, with D hard to call. This CDR3 is 15 amino acids long. Trimming left V 6 bases short and J 0 bases short, with 11 bases between. Looked up from germline, CDR1 is SNHLY and CDR2 is FYNNEI. CDR3 protein: CASSLTAATNEKLFF. Written as DNA, the CDR3 is TGTGCCAGCAGCTTGACCGCCGCAACTAATGAAAAACTGTTTTTT.

V usage is TRBV25-1 and J usage is TRBJ1-3; no clear D gene. Germline CDR1 reads MGHDK; CDR2 reads SYGVNS. The CDR3 totals 15 residues. The V end lost 1 base, the J end lost 2 bases, and 9 bases lay between the germline ends. DNA for the CDR3: TGTGCCAGCAGTGAATCATGGGTCACTGGAAACACCATATATTTT. Residues: CASSESWVTGNTIYF.

The chain combines TRBV19 with TRBJ1-1; D is unclear. The germline V gene has CDR1 LNHDA and CDR2 SQIVND (reference sequence). V shed 0 bases and J shed 1 base, with 0 bases lying between them. This CDR3 spans 12 amino acids. The chain's CDR3 is CASSIENTEAFF. DNA of the CDR3: TGTGCCAGTAGTATAGAGAACACTGAAGCTTTCTTT.

For this clone: The same CDR3 can be traced to other DNA sequences in this sample. J is TRBJ2-3 and V is TRBV7-2; D uncertain. The CDR3 totals 11 residues. V was pared by 6 bases and J by 2 bases, with 3 bases between. CDR1 and CDR2 (germline): SGHTA, FQGNSA. The CDR3, as DNA: TGTGCCAGCAGATCCACAGATACGCAGTATTTT. It codes for CASRSTDTQYF.

CDR3 DNA: TGTGCCATCAGTGAGTCGGACAGGCCCCTTCAGACCCAGTACTTC. Amino acids: CAISESDRPLQTQYF. The chain employs TRBV10-3 and TRBJ2-5; 7 positions match TRBD1. The CDR3 is 15 amino acids. CDR1 ENHRY and CDR2 SYGVKD come from the germline V gene. Unmatched junction bases numbered 7, after V lost 0 bases and J lost 6 bases.

The chain uses TRBV30 and TRBJ1-5; TRBD1 agrees at 11 bases. CDR1 is GTSNPN, CDR2 SVGIG, per germline (reference sequence). This CDR3 is built from 14 residues. With 1 base clipped from V and 4 bases from J, the junction kept 0 bases outside the gene matches. The CDR3 DNA reads as TGTGCCTGGAGTGGGGACAGGGGGAATCAGCCCCAGCATTTT. Protein sequence: CAWSGDRGNQPQHF.

This chain joins TRBV4-1 and TRBJ1-5; 8 nucleotides agree with TRBD1. With 3 bases clipped from V and 4 bases from J, the junction kept 2 bases outside the gene matches. Germline CDR1 reads MGHRA; CDR2 reads YSYEKL. The CDR3 spans 14 residues. Here the CDR3 reads CASSHDRGNQPQHF. The DNA for the CDR3 is TGCGCCAGCAGCCATGACAGGGGTAATCAGCCCCAGCATTTT.

About this clone itself: Other DNA sequences in this sample translate to the same CDR3. The chain joins TRBV14 to TRBJ1-4, with no clear D. Germline CDR1 reads SGHDN; CDR2 reads FVKESK. This CDR3 region has 15 residues. V was pared by 4 bases and J by 0 bases, with 9 bases between. The DNA for the CDR3 is TGTGCCAGCAGCCCTCCGGGTGCAACTAATGAAAAACTGTTTTTT. Amino acid sequence: CASSPPGATNEKLFF.

This rearrangement joins TRBV28 to TRBJ1-2; D possibly corresponds to TRBD1 (6 bases). The CDR3 is 14 residues long. Germline lookup yields CDR1 MDHEN and CDR2 SYDVKM. V was pared by 5 bases and J by 5 bases, with 15 bases between. CDR3 amino acids: CASSQGRGAYGYTF. CDR3 bases: TGTGCCAGCAGTCAAGGACGGGGGGCGTATGGCTACACCTTC.

Comment on this clone: A much larger clone lies a single base off, so this may be a read error. The gene calls are TRBV5-4 and TRBJ1-6; D is undetermined. The CDR3 is made up of 12 amino acids. V lost 4 bases, J lost 6 bases, and 5 bases lay in between. Germline-derived CDR1 and CDR2 are SGHNT and YYREEE (reference sequence). CDR3 DNA sequence: TGTGCCAGCAGCCACCCTAATTCACCCCTCCACTTT. This gives the protein CASSHPNSPLHF.

The rearrangement links TRBV6-1 to TRBJ2-3; 8 bases match TRBD1. CDR3 length: 15 residues. V dropped 4 bases and J dropped 4; count of bases not matched to a gene: 7. The V gene's germline CDR1 is MNHNS and CDR2 SASEGT. CDR3 DNA: TGTGCCAGCAGTGCCCGGACAGGGAAAGCAGATACGCAGTATTTT. Protein product: CASSARTGKADTQYF.

DNA of the CDR3: TGCAGTGCACCCCATGCAGATACGCAGTATTTT. Protein product: CSAPHADTQYF. The chain carries TRBV20-1 and TRBJ2-3, with D hard to call. The length of the CDR3 is 11 residues. Trimming stripped 6 bases from V and 4 bases from J, with 8 bases between. Germline CDR1 reads DFQATT; CDR2 reads SNEGSKA (reference sequence).

V is TRBV30 and J is TRBJ1-6, with 10 positions matching TRBD1. Germline-derived CDR1 and CDR2 are GTSNPN and SVGIG (reference sequence). This CDR3 has 13 residues. Unmatched junction bases numbered 3, after V lost 2 bases and J lost 11 bases. The CDR3 sequence is CAWSPTGGTPLHF. CDR3 nucleotide sequence: TGTGCCTGGAGTCCGACAGGGGGCACACCCCTCCACTTT.